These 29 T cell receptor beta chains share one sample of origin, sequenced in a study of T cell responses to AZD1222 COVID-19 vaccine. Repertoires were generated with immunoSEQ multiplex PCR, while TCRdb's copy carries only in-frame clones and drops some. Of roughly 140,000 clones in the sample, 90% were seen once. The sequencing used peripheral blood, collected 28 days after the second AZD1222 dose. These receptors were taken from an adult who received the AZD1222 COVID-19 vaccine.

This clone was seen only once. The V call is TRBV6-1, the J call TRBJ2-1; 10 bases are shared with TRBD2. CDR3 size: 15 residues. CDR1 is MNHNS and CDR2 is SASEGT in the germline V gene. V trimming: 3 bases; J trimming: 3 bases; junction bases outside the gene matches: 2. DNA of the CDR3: TGTGCCAGCAGTGACAGCGGGGGGGTCTACAATGAGCAGTTCTTC. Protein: CASSDSGGVYNEQFF.

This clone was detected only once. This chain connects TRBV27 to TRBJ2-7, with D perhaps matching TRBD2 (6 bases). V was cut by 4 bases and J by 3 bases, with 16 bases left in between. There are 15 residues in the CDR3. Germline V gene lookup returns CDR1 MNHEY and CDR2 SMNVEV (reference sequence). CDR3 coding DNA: TGTGCCAGCAGTTCCCCTGGAGGGGCCCTCTACGAGCAGTACTTC. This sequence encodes CASSSPGGALYEQYF.

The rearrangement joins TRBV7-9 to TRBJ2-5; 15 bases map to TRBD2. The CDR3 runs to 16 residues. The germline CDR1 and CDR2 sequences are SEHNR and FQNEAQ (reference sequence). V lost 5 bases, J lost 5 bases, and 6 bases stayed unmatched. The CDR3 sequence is CASSGGLAGGWETQYF. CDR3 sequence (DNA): TGTGCCAGCAGCGGCGGACTAGCGGGAGGGTGGGAGACCCAGTACTTC.

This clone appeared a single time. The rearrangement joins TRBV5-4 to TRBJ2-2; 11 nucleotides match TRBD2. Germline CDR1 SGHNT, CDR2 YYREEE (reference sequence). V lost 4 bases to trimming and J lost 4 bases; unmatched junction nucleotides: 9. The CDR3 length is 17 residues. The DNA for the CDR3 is TGTGCCAGCAGCCCGGCAGGGACTAGCGGCTTCACCGGGGAGCTGTTTTTT. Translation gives CASSPAGTSGFTGELFF.

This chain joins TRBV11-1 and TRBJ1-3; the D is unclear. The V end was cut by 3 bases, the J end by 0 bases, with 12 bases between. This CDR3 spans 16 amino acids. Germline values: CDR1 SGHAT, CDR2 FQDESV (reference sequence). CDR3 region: CASSLSAVISGNTIYF. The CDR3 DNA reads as TGTGCCAGCAGCTTGAGCGCGGTTATCTCTGGAAACACCATATATTTT.

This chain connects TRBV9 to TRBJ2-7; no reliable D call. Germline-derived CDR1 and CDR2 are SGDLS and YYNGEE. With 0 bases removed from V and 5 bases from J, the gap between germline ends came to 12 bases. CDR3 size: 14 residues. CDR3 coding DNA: TGTGCCAGCAGCGTAGCTGTCCTGCAGAACGAGCAGTACTTC. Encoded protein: CASSVAVLQNEQYF.

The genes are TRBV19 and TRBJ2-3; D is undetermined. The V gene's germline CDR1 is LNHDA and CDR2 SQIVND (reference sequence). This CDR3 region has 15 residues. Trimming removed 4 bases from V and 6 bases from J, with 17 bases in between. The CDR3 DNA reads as TGTGCCAGTAGTAGCCGAGGACCGGTGGAGGATACGCAGTATTTT. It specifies CASSSRGPVEDTQYF.

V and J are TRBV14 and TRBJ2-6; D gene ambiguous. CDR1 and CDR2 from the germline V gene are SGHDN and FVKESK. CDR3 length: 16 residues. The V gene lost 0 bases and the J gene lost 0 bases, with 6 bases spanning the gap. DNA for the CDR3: TGTGCCAGCAGCCAAGATTTAATCTCTGGGGCCAACGTCCTGACTTTC. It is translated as CASSQDLISGANVLTF.

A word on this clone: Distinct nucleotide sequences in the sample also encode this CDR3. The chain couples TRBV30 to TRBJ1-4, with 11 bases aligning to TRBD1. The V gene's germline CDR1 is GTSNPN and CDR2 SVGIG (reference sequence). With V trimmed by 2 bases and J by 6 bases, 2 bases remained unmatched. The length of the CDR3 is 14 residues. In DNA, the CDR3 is TGTGCCTGGAGTACGGGACAGGGGGATGAAAAACTGTTTTTT. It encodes CAWSTGQGDEKLFF.

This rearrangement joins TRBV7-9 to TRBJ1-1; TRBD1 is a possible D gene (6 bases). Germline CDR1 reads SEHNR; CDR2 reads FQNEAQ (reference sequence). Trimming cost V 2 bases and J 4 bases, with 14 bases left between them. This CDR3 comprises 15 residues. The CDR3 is CASSLSNRASTEAFF. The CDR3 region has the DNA TGTGCCAGCAGCTTAAGCAACAGGGCGAGCACTGAAGCTTTCTTT.

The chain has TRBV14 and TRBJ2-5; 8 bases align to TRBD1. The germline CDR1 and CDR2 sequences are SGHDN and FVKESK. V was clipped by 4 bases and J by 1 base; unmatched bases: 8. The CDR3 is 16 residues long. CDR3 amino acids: CASSRRDRRFQETQYF. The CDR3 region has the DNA TGTGCCAGCAGCCGACGGGACAGGCGTTTCCAAGAGACCCAGTACTTC.

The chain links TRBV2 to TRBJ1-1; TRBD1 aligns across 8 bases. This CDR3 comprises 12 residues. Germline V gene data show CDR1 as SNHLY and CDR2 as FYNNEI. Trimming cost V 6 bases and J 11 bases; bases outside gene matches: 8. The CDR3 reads CASRPDRVYAFF. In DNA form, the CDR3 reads TGTGCCAGCAGGCCGGACAGGGTATATGCTTTCTTT.

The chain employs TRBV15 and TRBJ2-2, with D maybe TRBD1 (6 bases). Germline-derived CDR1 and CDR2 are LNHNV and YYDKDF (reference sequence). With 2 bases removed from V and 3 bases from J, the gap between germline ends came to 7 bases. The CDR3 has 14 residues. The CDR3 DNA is TGTGCCACCAGCAGAACAGGGTACACCGGGGAGCTGTTTTTT. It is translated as CATSRTGYTGELFF.

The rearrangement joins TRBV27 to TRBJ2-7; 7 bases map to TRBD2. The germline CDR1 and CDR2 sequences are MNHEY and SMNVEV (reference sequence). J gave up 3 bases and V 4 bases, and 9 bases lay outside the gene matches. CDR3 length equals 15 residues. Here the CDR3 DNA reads TGTGCCAGCAGTTCGATCAGCGGGACTCTCTACGAGCAGTACTTC. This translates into CASSSISGTLYEQYF.

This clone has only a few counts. CDR3 sequence: CASGGDRGTEAFF. The CDR3 DNA is TGTGCCAGCGGAGGGGACAGGGGAACTGAAGCTTTCTTT. This chain connects TRBV2 to TRBJ1-1, with 10 bases matching TRBD1. Per the germline V gene, CDR1 is SNHLY and CDR2 is FYNNEI. The CDR3 sequence is 13 residues long. Germline trimming cut 8 bases from V and 5 bases from J; bases unmatched to any gene: 5.

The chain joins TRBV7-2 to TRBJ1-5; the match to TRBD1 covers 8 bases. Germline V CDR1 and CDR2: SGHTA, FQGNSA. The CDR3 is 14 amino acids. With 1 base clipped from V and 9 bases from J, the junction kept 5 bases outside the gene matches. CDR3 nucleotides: TGTGCCAGCAGCTTAGAGACAGGGGTAGGGCCCCAGCATTTT. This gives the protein CASSLETGVGPQHF.

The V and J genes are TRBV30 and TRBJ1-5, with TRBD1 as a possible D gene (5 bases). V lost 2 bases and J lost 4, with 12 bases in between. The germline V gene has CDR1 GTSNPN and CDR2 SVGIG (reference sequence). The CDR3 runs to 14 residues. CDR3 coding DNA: TGTGCCTGGAGTCCAACAGGTTTGAATCAGCCCCAGCATTTT. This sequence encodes CAWSPTGLNQPQHF.

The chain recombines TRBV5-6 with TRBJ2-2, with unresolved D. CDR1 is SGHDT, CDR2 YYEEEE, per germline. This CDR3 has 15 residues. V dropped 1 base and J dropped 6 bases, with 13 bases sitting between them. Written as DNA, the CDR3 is TGTGCCAGCAGCTTGAAGCAGTTGGAAGCCGGGGAGCTGTTTTTT. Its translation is CASSLKQLEAGELFF. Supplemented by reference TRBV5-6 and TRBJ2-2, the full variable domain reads DAGVTQSPTHLIKTRGQQVTLRCSPKSGHDTVSWYQQALGQGPQFIFQYYEEEERQRGNFPDRFSGHQFPNYSSELNVNALLLGDSALYLCASSLKQLEAGELFFGEGSRLTVL.

The CDR3 nucleotides are TGTGCCAGCAGCTTAGCTGGGCATGGACACCGGGCCAACGTCCTGACTTTC. Translated, it gives CASSLAGHGHRANVLTF. The rearrangement links TRBV7-2 to TRBJ2-6; possible D gene TRBD1, 5 bases. With 0 bases removed from V and 5 bases from J, the gap between germline ends came to 14 bases. Germline CDR1 SGHTA, CDR2 FQGNSA. The CDR3 runs 17 residues.

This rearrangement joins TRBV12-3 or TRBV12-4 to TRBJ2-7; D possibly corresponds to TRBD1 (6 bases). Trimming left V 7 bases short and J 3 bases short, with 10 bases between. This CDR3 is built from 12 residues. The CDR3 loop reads CASISRGYEQYF. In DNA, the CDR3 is TGTGCCAGCATCAGCAGGGGCTACGAGCAGTACTTC.

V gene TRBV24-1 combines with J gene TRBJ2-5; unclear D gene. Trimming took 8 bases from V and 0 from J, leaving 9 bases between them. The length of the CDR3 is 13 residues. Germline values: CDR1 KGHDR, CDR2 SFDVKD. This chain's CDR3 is CATKARYQETQYF. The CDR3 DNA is TGTGCCACCAAGGCAAGGTACCAAGAGACCCAGTACTTC.

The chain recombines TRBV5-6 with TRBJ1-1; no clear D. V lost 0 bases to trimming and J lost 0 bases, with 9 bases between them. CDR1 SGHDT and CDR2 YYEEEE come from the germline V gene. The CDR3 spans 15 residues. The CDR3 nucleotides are TGTGCCAGCAGCTTGGGCCAGGTTCTGAACACTGAAGCTTTCTTT. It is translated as CASSLGQVLNTEAFF.

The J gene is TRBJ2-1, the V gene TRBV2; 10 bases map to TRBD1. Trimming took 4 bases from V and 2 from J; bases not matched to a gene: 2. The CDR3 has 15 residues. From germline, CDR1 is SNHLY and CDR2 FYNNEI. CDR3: CASSATGGAYNEQFF. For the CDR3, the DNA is TGTGCCAGCAGTGCGACAGGGGGCGCCTACAATGAGCAGTTCTTC. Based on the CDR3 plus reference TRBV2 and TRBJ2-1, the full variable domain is EPEVTQTPSHQVTQMGQEVILRCVPISNHLYFYWYRQILGQKVEFLVSFYNNEISEKSEIFDDQFSVERPDGSNFTLKIRSTKLEDSAMYFCASSATGGAYNEQFFGPGTRLTVL.

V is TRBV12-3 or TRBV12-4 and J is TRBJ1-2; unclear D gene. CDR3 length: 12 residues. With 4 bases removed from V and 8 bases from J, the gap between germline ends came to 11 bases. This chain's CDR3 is CASSWVNGGYTF. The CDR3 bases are TGTGCCAGCAGTTGGGTTAATGGGGGCTACACCTTC.

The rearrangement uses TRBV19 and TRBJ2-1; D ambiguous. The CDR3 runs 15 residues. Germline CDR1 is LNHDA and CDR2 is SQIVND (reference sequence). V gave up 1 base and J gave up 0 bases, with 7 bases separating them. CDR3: CASSIGRSSYNEQFF. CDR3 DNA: TGTGCCAGTAGTATAGGGCGGAGCTCCTACAATGAGCAGTTCTTC.

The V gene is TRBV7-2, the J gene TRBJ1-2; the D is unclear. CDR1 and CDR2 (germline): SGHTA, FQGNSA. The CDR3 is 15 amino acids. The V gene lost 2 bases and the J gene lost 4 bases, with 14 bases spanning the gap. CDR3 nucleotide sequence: TGTGCCAGCAGCTTATACGGCCTCCCTGGCTATGGCTACACCTTC. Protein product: CASSLYGLPGYGYTF.

CDR3 DNA: TGTGCCAGTAGTATAAAACATCAGGGAGGGCGCCCCGAGCCCCAGCATTTT. It translates to CASSIKHQGGRPEPQHF. The J gene is TRBJ1-5, the V gene TRBV19; maybe TRBD1 (5 bases). This CDR3 is 17 amino acids long. Germline CDR1 is LNHDA and CDR2 is SQIVND (reference sequence). Trimming left V 2 bases short and J 8 bases short, with 22 bases between.

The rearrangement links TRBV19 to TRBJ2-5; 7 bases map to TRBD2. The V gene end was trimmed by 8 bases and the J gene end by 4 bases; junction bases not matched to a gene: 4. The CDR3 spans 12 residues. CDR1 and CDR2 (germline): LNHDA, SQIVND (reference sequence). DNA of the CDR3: TGTGCCAGTGGGGGGGTTGGAGAGACCCAGTACTTC. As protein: CASGGVGETQYF.

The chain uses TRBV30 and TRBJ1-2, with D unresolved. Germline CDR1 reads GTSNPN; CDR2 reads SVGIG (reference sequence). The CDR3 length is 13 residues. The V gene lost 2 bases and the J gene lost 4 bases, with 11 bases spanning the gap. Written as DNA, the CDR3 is TGTGCCTGGAGTCGGAAGCCGGGCTATGGCTACACCTTC. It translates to CAWSRKPGYGYTF.